One sample yielded the 7 T cell receptor beta chains listed below, sequenced in a study of metastatic and nonmetastatic thyroid tumors. MiXCR re-clonotyped the PCR reads for TCRdb. The sample lists about 62,000 clones, 4% to 5% occurring once. Every patient underwent thyroid surgery untreated. The sequenced sample was blood. Receptors were obtained from a female donor with papillary thyroid cancer or a benign thyroid nodule (not recorded which). Some clones in this sample may be carry-over from other donors' samples.

This clone was found many times. The chain employs TRBV7-9 and TRBJ2-5, with 8 bases that match TRBD1. The germline CDR1 and CDR2 sequences are SEHNR and FQNEAQ (reference sequence). The CDR3 length is 15 residues. V gave up 9 bases and J gave up 1 base; unmatched junction bases: 10. The CDR3 DNA is TGTGCCAGTTTTCAAAGGACAGGGTCCCAAGAGACCCAGTACTTC. The encoded protein is CASFQRTGSQETQYF. Using reference TRBV7-9 and TRBJ2-5 for the parts outside the CDR3, the full variable domain is DTGVSQNPRHKITKRGQNVTFRCDPISEHNRLYWYRQTLGQGPEFLTYFQNEAQLEKSRLLSDRFSAERPKGSFSTLEIQRTEQGDSAMYLCASFQRTGSQETQYFGPGTRLLVL.

The chain uses TRBV11-3 and TRBJ2-1; the match to TRBD2 covers 7 bases. The V and J ends lost 4 bases and 6 bases, in that order; junction bases with no gene match: 12. The CDR3 is made up of 16 amino acids. Germline V gene sequence: CDR1 SGHNT, CDR2 YENEEA. CDR3 loop: CASSSSREGLVNEQFF. The CDR3 DNA reads as TGTGCCAGCAGCTCAAGCAGGGAGGGCCTTGTCAATGAGCAGTTCTTC.

This clone was detected only a few times. It is likely a read error, because the conserved phenylalanine at the end of the CDR3 is missing. The chain has TRBV24-1 and TRBJ2-2; D gene unclear. V was shortened by 1 base and J by 7 bases, with 9 bases between the two germline ends. Looked up from germline, CDR1 is KGHDR and CDR2 is SFDVKD. This CDR3 has 14 amino acids. The CDR3 DNA is TGTGCCACCAGTGATTTAAGGCGTAACGGGGAGCTGTTTATT. It yields the protein CATSDLRRNGELFI.

This clone occurred many times. The V gene is TRBV12-3 or TRBV12-4, the J gene TRBJ1-2, with D possibly TRBD1 on 6 matching bases. This CDR3 has 13 residues. V was shortened by 5 bases and J by 4 bases, with 11 bases between the two germline ends. CDR3 amino acids: CASSRRQAYGYTF. The CDR3 DNA sequence: TGTGCCAGCAGTCGGCGACAGGCCTATGGCTACACCTTC.

The CDR3 region is CATSRGETASKAFF. The CDR3 region has the DNA TGTGCCACCAGCAGAGGTGAGACAGCATCGAAAGCTTTCTTT. The chain links TRBV15 to TRBJ1-1, with a possible D match to TRBD1 (5 bases). The CDR3 extends over 14 amino acids. Germline CDR1 reads LNHNV; CDR2 reads YYDKDF (reference sequence). V dropped 1 base and J dropped 9 bases, with 15 bases sitting between them.

In its sample, this clone was seen many times. V and J are TRBV5-5 and TRBJ1-4; D might be TRBD1 (5 bases). Germline lookup yields CDR1 SGHKS and CDR2 YYEKEE (reference sequence). The CDR3 loop spans 13 amino acids. The V end was cut by 2 bases, the J end by 7 bases, with 9 bases between. Written as DNA, the CDR3 is TGTGCCAGCAGCTTTGAAGGGGTTGAAAAACTGTTTTTT. Translation: CASSFEGVEKLFF.

This clone was picked up a small number of times. This clone may be a read error of a much larger clone one base away. The genes are TRBV5-1 and TRBJ1-1; TRBD1 agrees at 7 bases. The germline V gene encodes CDR1 SGHRS and CDR2 YFSETQ. V was clipped by 2 bases and J by 6 bases; unmatched bases: 7. The CDR3 loop spans 14 amino acids. CDR3 in DNA: TGCGCCAGCAGCTTAGCGACAGGGAGCTCTGAAGCTTTCTTT. It is translated as CASSLATGSSEAFF.